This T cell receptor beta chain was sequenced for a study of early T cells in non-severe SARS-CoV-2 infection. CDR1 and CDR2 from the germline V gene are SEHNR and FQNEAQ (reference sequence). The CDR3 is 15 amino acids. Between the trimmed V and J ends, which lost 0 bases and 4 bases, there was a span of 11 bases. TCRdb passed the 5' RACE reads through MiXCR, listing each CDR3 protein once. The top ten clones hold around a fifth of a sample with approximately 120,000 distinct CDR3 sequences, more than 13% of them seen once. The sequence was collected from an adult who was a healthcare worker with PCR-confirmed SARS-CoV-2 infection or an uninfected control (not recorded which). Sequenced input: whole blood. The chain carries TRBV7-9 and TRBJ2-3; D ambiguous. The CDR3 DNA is TGTGCCAGCAGCTTAGCCAATCACCAAGCAGATACGCAGTATTTT. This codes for CASSLANHQADTQYF.